The sample holds a few counts of the clone carrying this T cell receptor (beta chain). These data come from a study of identical twins. CDR3 size: 18 residues. From germline, CDR1 is SNHLY and CDR2 FYNNEI. V lost 6 bases, J lost 2 bases, and 15 bases stayed unmatched. Template switching supplied a universal primer site; unique molecular identifiers were carried on the cDNA. TCRdb itself ran the 5' RACE reads through MiXCR, one entry per CDR3 protein. Here the sample spans around 480,000 distinct CDR3 sequences, more than 13% being singletons. Each donor was a healthy Caucasian. The same data also went into a second study, on yellow fever vaccine responses in identical twins.

The chain recombines TRBV2 with TRBJ2-1; 8 nucleotides match TRBD2. This receptor was identified in a young woman in good health. What was sequenced was CD4+ T cells sorted from blood. The CDR3 sequence: CASRKAGAKYDAYNEQFF. CDR3 sequence (DNA): TGTGCCAGCAGGAAAGCGGGGGCAAAATACGACGCCTACAATGAGCAGTTCTTC. The full variable domain, its missing parts supplied by reference TRBV2 and TRBJ2-1, is EPEVTQTPSHQVTQMGQEVILRCVPISNHLYFYWYRQILGQKVEFLVSFYNNEISEKSEIFDDQFSVERPDGSNFTLKIRSTKLEDSAMYFCASRKAGAKYDAYNEQFFGPGTRLTVL.